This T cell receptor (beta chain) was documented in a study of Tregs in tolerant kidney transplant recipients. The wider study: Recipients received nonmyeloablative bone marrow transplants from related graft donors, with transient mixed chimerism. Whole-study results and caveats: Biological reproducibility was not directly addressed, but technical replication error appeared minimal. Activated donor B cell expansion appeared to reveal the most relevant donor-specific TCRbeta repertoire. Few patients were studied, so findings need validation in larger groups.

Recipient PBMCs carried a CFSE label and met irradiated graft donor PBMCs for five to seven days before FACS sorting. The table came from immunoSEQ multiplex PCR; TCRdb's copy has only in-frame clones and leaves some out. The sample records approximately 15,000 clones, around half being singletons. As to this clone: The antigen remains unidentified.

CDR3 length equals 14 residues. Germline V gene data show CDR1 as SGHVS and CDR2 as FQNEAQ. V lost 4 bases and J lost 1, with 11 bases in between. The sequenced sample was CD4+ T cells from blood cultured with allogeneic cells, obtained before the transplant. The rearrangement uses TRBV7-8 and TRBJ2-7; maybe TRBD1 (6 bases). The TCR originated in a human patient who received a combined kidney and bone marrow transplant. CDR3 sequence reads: CASSSRQVSYEQYF. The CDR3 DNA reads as TGTGCCAGCAGCTCAAGACAGGTTTCCTACGAGCAGTACTTC.